The 29 T cell receptor beta chains given below trace back to one sample, sequenced in a study of human T cells and chemical hapten exposure. TCRdb re-called the RACE reads through MiXCR, storing one row per CDR3 protein. This sample has 150,000 to 200,000 distinct CDR3 sequences; more than 12% occur once, and the top ten carry about 1.7%. Time point noted: patch test 1, 2 weeks after DPC sensitization. Documented treatment: therapeutic diphenylcyclopropenone sensitization with weekly scalp DPC. Sequenced material: whole blood, taken in connection with sensitization to the hapten diphenylcyclopropenone (DPC). These receptor sequences come from a woman aged 25 to 39 with alopecia areata. Some clones in this sample may be carry-over from other donors' samples.

This CDR3 reads CAWSVKGARYREQFF. DNA of the CDR3: TGTGCCTGGAGTGTGAAAGGGGCCCGTTATAGGGAGCAGTTCTTC. This chain uses TRBV30 with TRBJ2-1, with D tentatively TRBD1 (5 bases). Trimming pared 0 bases from V and 10 bases from J, leaving 19 bases between. Germline-derived CDR1 and CDR2 are GTSNPN and SVGIG (reference sequence). The CDR3 is 15 residues long. The variable domain in full, completed from reference TRBV30 and TRBJ2-1, reads SQTIHQWPATLVQPVGSPLSLECTVEGTSNPNLYWYRQAAGRGLQLLFYSVGIGQISSEVPQNLSASRPQDRQFILSSKKLLLSDSGFYLCAWSVKGARYREQFFGPGTRLTVL.

This clonotype came up many times. This rearrangement joins TRBV12-3 or TRBV12-4 to TRBJ1-5; D is undetermined. The CDR3 totals 13 residues. The V end was cut by 6 bases, the J end by 2 bases, with 8 bases between. CDR3 nucleotide sequence: TGTGCCAGCAGCGCGGGAGGCAATCAGCCCCAGCATTTT. Translated: CASSAGGNQPQHF.

This clonotype was observed a handful of times. The V and J genes are TRBV24-1 and TRBJ2-1; possibly TRBD2 for D (8 bases). The germline CDR1 and CDR2 sequences are KGHDR and SFDVKD. Trimming shortened V by 5 bases and J by 8 bases, and 18 bases separated the two germline ends. The CDR3 extends over 15 amino acids. This CDR3 is CATSAGGDSRDEQFF. CDR3 sequence (DNA): TGTGCCACCAGTGCCGGGGGGGACAGTAGGGATGAGCAGTTCTTC.

This clonotype has at least ten counts. CDR3 DNA sequence: TGTGCCAGCAGTCAGGAGAATAACCGGGGCAATCAGCCCCAGCATTTT. Its protein product is CASSQENNRGNQPQHF. The V gene is TRBV6-1, the J gene TRBJ1-5; D not resolved. The CDR3 sequence is 16 residues long. Germline loops: CDR1 MNHNS, CDR2 SASEGT. V gave up 5 bases and J gave up 2 bases, with 16 bases separating them.

This chain connects TRBV5-1 to TRBJ1-1, with D possibly TRBD1 on 6 matching bases. Germline V gives CDR1 SGHRS, CDR2 YFSETQ. The CDR3 contains 15 residues. Trimming stripped 0 bases from V and 1 base from J, with 10 bases between. The CDR3 nucleotides read TGCGCCAGCAGCTTGGCAGGGGCTCGGAACACTGAAGCTTTCTTT. Amino acids: CASSLAGARNTEAFF. Full variable domain (missing parts from reference TRBV5-1 and TRBJ1-1): KAGVTQTPRYLIKTRGQQVTLSCSPISGHRSVSWYQQTPGQGLQFLFEYFSETQRNKGNFPGRFSGRQFSNSRSEMNVSTLELGDSALYLCASSLAGARNTEAFFGQGTRLTVV.

This clonotype was recorded many times. V is TRBV6-1 and J is TRBJ2-1; tentatively, D is TRBD2 (6 bases). Germline CDR1 reads MNHNS; CDR2 reads SASEGT. The CDR3 consists of 14 residues. Trimming stripped 5 bases from V and 4 bases from J, with 12 bases between. The CDR3 DNA follows: TGTGCCAGCAGTTCCCAGCGGGCTTACAATGAGCAGTTCTTC. Protein: CASSSQRAYNEQFF.

This clonotype was found a few times. This rearrangement joins TRBV2 to TRBJ2-5; 8 nucleotides match TRBD1. Germline loops: CDR1 SNHLY, CDR2 FYNNEI. The J segment lost 5 bases and the V segment lost 6 bases, leaving 2 bases of the junction unmatched. The CDR3 is 12 amino acids. DNA of the CDR3: TGTGCCAGCAGCTGGACAGGGGAGACCCAGTACTTC. It translates to CASSWTGETQYF. The full variable domain, with the rest looked up from reference TRBV2 and TRBJ2-5, is EPEVTQTPSHQVTQMGQEVILRCVPISNHLYFYWYRQILGQKVEFLVSFYNNEISEKSEIFDDQFSVERPDGSNFTLKIRSTKLEDSAMYFCASSWTGETQYFGPGTRLLVL.

The CDR3 coding sequence is TGCAGCGTGGGGGCCGGTAATCAGCCCCAGCATTTT. Protein product: CSVGAGNQPQHF. This sequence joins TRBV29-1 and TRBJ1-5, with a tentative D call TRBD1 (6 bases). V lost 6 bases and J 4 bases, leaving 10 bases between the germline ends. The CDR3 length is 12 residues. Germline CDR1 reads SQVTM; CDR2 reads ANQGSEA.

This clonotype has more than one count but fewer than ten. The chain carries TRBV29-1 and TRBJ2-2; 7 nucleotides match TRBD1. Germline loops: CDR1 SQVTM, CDR2 ANQGSEA. CDR3 length: 14 amino acids. The J segment lost 2 bases and the V segment lost 6 bases, leaving 6 bases of the junction unmatched. The chain's CDR3 is CSVDNRGNTGELFF. CDR3 nucleotides: TGCAGCGTGGACAACAGGGGTAACACCGGGGAGCTGTTTTTT.

This sequence joins TRBV4-3 and TRBJ2-6; D is tentatively TRBD1 or TRBD2 (6 bases each). V was pared by 5 bases and J by 4 bases, with 18 bases between. The CDR3 spans 17 residues. The V gene's germline CDR1 is LGHNA and CDR2 YSLEER. In nucleotides, the CDR3 is TGCGCCAGCAGCGCCCTCGAGCAGGGGAGGGGGGCCAACGTCCTGACTTTC. As protein: CASSALEQGRGANVLTF.

The chain couples TRBV12-3 or TRBV12-4 to TRBJ2-3; D call uncertain. Between the trimmed V and J ends, which lost 3 bases and 3 bases, there was a span of 16 bases. There are 16 residues in the CDR3. The CDR3 loop reads CASSFELAVRTDTQYF. In DNA form, the CDR3 reads TGTGCCAGCAGTTTTGAGCTTGCGGTTCGTACAGATACGCAGTATTTT.

This clonotype was found a few times. CDR3 sequence: CAIKRQGDYNSPLHF. DNA of the CDR3: TGTGCCATAAAAAGACAGGGAGACTATAATTCACCCCTCCACTTT. V is TRBV10-3 and J is TRBJ1-6; 7 nucleotides line up with TRBD1. CDR1 and CDR2 from the germline V gene are ENHRY and SYGVKD. The length of the CDR3 is 15 residues. J gave up 3 bases and V 9 bases, and 8 bases lay outside the gene matches.

J is TRBJ1-1 and V is TRBV20-1; D not certain. The CDR3 has 12 residues. The V gene lost 5 bases and the J gene lost 5 bases, with 12 bases spanning the gap. Germline CDR1 reads DFQATT; CDR2 reads SNEGSKA (reference sequence). The CDR3 bases are TGCAGTGCTGTTAAGTGGGGAACTGAAGCTTTCTTT. Translated: CSAVKWGTEAFF.

V and J are TRBV20-1 and TRBJ1-3, with D unclear. V was trimmed by 1 base and J by 4 bases, leaving 5 bases between them. The CDR3 is 12 residues long. In germline, CDR1 is DFQATT, CDR2 SNEGSKA (reference sequence). Here the CDR3 DNA reads TGCAGTGCTAGAGTACGGGGAAACACCATATATTTT. Its translation: CSARVRGNTIYF.

The V gene is TRBV4-1, the J gene TRBJ1-1, with D possibly matching TRBD1 (5 bases). Trimming removed 1 base from V and 4 bases from J, with 13 bases in between. The CDR3 is 15 amino acids. Germline CDR1 is MGHRA and CDR2 is YSYEKL. The CDR3 loop reads CASSQAGTFGTEAFF. The CDR3 DNA is TGCGCCAGCAGCCAAGCCGGGACCTTCGGCACTGAAGCTTTCTTT.

V and J are TRBV5-4 and TRBJ2-7; 13 nucleotides align to TRBD2. The CDR3 extends over 16 amino acids. Looked up from germline, CDR1 is SGHNT and CDR2 is YYREEE (reference sequence). After removal of 4 bases from V and 0 bases from J, the junction contained 4 bases not matched to a gene. The CDR3 region is CASSPRTSGSSYEQYF. For the CDR3, the DNA is TGTGCCAGCAGCCCAAGGACTAGCGGGAGCTCCTACGAGCAGTACTTC.

This clonotype was picked up many times. V is TRBV15 and J is TRBJ2-7, with TRBD1 matching 9 bases. With 2 bases clipped from V and 4 bases from J, the junction kept 6 bases outside the gene matches. CDR1 and CDR2 from the germline V gene are LNHNV and YYDKDF (reference sequence). This CDR3 is built from 15 residues. CDR3 sequence: CATSRSGQGLYEQYF. For the CDR3, the DNA is TGTGCCACCAGCAGATCCGGACAGGGGTTATACGAGCAGTACTTC.

This clonotype was counted many times. The J gene is TRBJ2-3, the V gene TRBV7-7, with 10 bases matching TRBD2. The ends lost 3 bases at V and 1 base at J; junction bases unmatched: 4. The CDR3 runs to 16 residues. In germline, CDR1 is SSHAT, CDR2 FNYEAQ (reference sequence). This CDR3 reads CASSLGLASGTDTQYF. The CDR3 nucleotides are TGTGCCAGCAGCTTGGGACTAGCGTCAGGCACAGATACGCAGTATTTT.

A remark on this clonotype: One base away lies a much larger clone, so this may be a sequencing read error. V gene TRBV7-9 combines with J gene TRBJ2-1; 11 bases are a match to TRBD2. The CDR3 loop spans 17 amino acids. Per the germline V gene, CDR1 is SEHNR and CDR2 is FQNEAQ (reference sequence). The CDR3 loop reads CASSLFPLAGGRSERFF. Written as DNA, the CDR3 is TGTGCCAGCAGCTTGTTTCCCCTAGCGGGGGGCCGCAGTGAGCGGTTCTTC. The full variable domain, its missing parts supplied by reference TRBV7-9 and TRBJ2-1, is DTGVSQNPRHKITKRGQNVTFRCDPISEHNRLYWYRQTLGQGPEFLTYFQNEAQLEKSRLLSDRFSAERPKGSFSTLEIQRTEQGDSAMYLCASSLFPLAGGRSERFFGPGTRLTVL.

This clonotype was seen ten or more times. The chain combines TRBV5-1 with TRBJ1-4, with D unresolved. From germline, CDR1 is SGHRS and CDR2 YFSETQ. V was shortened by 0 bases and J by 8 bases, with 17 bases between the two germline ends. The CDR3 has 16 amino acids. CDR3 DNA: TGCGCCAGCAGCTTGGGTGGGCCGTCTTTAGGGGAAAAACTGTTTTTT. This encodes CASSLGGPSLGEKLFF.

This sequence joins TRBV6-5 and TRBJ2-1; TRBD1 or TRBD2 may be the D gene (5 bases each). Germline V CDR1 and CDR2: MNHEY, SVGAGI. Trimming cost V 10 bases and J 14 bases, with 21 bases left between them. The CDR3 consists of 12 residues. The CDR3 nucleotides read TGTGCCACCGGGGACCGAAGAAACTCCAAGTTCTTC. Protein: CATGDRRNSKFF.

There are a few counts of this clonotype. In DNA, the CDR3 is TGTGCCAGCAGCGGTGGGGGCAGGGGGCTTGGTCGAAACGCTTTCTTT. Translated, it gives CASSGGGRGLGRNAFF. V usage is TRBV5-4 and J usage is TRBJ1-1; 8 positions match TRBD1. The CDR3 spans 16 residues. Per the germline V gene, CDR1 is SGHNT and CDR2 is YYREEE (reference sequence). The junction had 19 bases not matched to a gene; V was cut back by 4 bases and J by 11 bases.

This sequence joins TRBV5-1 and TRBJ1-5, with D tentatively TRBD1 (5 bases). In germline, CDR1 is SGHRS, CDR2 YFSETQ. The CDR3 runs 15 residues. V was shortened by 0 bases and J by 4 bases, with 11 bases between the two germline ends. Here the CDR3 DNA reads TGCGCCAGCAGCTTGGAGGCAGGGAGAAATCAGCCCCAGCATTTT. Translating gives CASSLEAGRNQPQHF.

The rearrangement joins TRBV5-4 to TRBJ1-6, with D uncertain. The germline V and J ends were trimmed by 0 bases and 7 bases, with 11 bases remaining between them. The CDR3 covers 15 residues. Germline V lookup: CDR1 SGHNT, CDR2 YYREEE (reference sequence). CDR3 bases: TGTGCCAGCAGCTTGGCCCACGGCGAGAATTCACCCCTCCACTTT. Translated, it gives CASSLAHGENSPLHF.

This clonotype was seen more than once but under ten times. The genes are TRBV20-1 and TRBJ2-2; 8 bases fit TRBD2. Germline-derived CDR1 and CDR2 are DFQATT and SNEGSKA (reference sequence). This CDR3 spans 17 amino acids. Losses at the gene ends were 5 bases for V and 3 bases for J; bases not matched to a gene: 14. CDR3: CSAPRSSGSVYTGELFF. The DNA for the CDR3 is TGCAGTGCTCCCCGTTCCAGCGGGAGTGTATACACCGGGGAGCTGTTTTTT.

There are many counts of this clonotype. The chain joins TRBV7-9 to TRBJ2-3; possible D gene TRBD2, 5 bases. Between the trimmed V and J ends, which lost 6 bases and 6 bases, there was a span of 22 bases. Germline V gives CDR1 SEHNR, CDR2 FQNEAQ (reference sequence). This CDR3 is built from 16 residues. The CDR3 reads CASSQYNGILEDTQYF. DNA for the CDR3: TGTGCCAGCAGTCAATACAACGGGATCCTAGAGGATACGCAGTATTTT.

The table lists this clonotype with a few counts. CDR3 protein: CASSPLAGGEDTQYF. The CDR3 region has the DNA TGTGCCAGCAGCCCGCTAGCCGGGGGCGAAGATACGCAGTATTTT. The genes are TRBV4-2 and TRBJ2-3; D is tentatively TRBD1 or TRBD2 (6 bases each). The CDR3 is made up of 15 amino acids. The germline gives CDR1 LGHNA, CDR2 YNFKEQ. The V and J ends lost 4 bases and 5 bases respectively, with 16 bases between them.

This clonotype has just a few counts. The J gene is TRBJ2-4, the V gene TRBV28; 7 nucleotides match TRBD2. With V trimmed by 3 bases and J by 5 bases, 4 bases remained unmatched. The CDR3 is 14 amino acids. CDR1 is MDHEN, CDR2 SYDVKM, per germline. Written as DNA, the CDR3 is TGTGCCAGCAGTTTCGGCGGGGGTGAAAACATTCAGTACTTC. Translation: CASSFGGGENIQYF.

This clonotype came up many times. The chain recombines TRBV12-3 or TRBV12-4 with TRBJ1-1; perhaps TRBD1 as D (6 bases). The CDR3 is made up of 13 amino acids. The V end was cut by 3 bases, the J end by 4 bases, with 9 bases between. CDR3 DNA sequence: TGTGCCAGCAGTTTGCAGGGGTCCACTGAAGCTTTCTTT. Its protein product is CASSLQGSTEAFF.